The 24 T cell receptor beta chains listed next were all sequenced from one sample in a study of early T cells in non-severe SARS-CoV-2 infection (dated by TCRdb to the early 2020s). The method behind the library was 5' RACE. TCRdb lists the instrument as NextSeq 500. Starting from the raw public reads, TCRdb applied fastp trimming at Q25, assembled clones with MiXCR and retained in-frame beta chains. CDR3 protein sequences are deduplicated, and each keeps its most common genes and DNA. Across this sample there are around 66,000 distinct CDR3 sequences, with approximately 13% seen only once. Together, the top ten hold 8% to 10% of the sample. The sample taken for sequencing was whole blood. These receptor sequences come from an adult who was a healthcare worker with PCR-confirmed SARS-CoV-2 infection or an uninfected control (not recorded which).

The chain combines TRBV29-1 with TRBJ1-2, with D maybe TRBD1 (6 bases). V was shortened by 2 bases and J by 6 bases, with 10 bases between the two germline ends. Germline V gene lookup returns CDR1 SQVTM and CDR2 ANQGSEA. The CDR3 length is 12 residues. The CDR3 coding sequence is TGCAGCGTTGAAATCTGGGGGCATGGCTACACCTTC. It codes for CSVEIWGHGYTF.

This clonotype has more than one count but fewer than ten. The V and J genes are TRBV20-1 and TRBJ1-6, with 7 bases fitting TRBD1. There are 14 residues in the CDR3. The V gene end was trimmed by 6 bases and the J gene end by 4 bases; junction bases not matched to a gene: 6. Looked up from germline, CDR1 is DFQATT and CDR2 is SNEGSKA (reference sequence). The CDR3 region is CSAPRTGYNSPLHF. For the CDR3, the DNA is TGCAGTGCACCCCGGACAGGTTATAATTCACCCCTCCACTTT.

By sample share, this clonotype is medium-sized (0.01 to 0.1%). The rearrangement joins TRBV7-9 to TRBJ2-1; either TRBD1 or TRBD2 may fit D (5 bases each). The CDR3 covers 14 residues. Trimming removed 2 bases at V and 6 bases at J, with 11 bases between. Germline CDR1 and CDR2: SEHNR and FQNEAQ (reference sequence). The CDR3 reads CASSLSGPSNEQFF. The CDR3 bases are TGTGCCAGCAGCTTATCGGGACCGAGCAATGAGCAGTTCTTC.

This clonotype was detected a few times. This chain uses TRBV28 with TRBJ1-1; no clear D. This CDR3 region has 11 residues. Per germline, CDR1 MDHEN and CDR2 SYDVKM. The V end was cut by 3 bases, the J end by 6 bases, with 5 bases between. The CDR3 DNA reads TGTGCCAGCAGTTTGTTCGCTGAAGCTTTCTTT. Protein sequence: CASSLFAEAFF.

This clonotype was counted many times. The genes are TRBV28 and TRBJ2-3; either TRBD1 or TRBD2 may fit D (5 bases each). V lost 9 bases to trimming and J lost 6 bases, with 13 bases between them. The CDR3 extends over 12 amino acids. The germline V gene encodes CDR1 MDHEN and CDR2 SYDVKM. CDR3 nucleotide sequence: TGTGCCAGTGGGACGAGCCGGGATACGCAGTATTTT. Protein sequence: CASGTSRDTQYF.

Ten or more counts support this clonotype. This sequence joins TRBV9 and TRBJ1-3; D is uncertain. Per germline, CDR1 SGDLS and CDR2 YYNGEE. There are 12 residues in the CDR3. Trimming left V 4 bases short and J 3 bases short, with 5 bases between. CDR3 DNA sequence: TGTGCCAGCAGCCCCCGTGGAAACACCATATATTTT. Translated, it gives CASSPRGNTIYF.

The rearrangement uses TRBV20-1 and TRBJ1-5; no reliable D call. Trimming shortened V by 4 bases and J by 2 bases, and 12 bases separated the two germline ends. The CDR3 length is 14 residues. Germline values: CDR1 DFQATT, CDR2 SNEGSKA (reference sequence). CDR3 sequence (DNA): TGCAGTGCTACCGGACCTGGGGGCAATCAGCCCCAGCATTTT. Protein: CSATGPGGNQPQHF.

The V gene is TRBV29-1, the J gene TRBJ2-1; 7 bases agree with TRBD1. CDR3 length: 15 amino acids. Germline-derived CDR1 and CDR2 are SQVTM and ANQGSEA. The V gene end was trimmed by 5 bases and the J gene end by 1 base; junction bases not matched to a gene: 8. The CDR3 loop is CSVFARDRSYNEQFF. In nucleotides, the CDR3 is TGCAGCGTTTTCGCCCGGGACAGATCCTACAATGAGCAGTTCTTC.

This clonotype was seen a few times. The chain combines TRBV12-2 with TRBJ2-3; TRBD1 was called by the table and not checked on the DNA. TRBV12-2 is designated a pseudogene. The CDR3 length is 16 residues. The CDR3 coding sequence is TGTGCAAGTCGCTTAGCGCGGGCAGGGGAAGGAGATACGCAGTATTTT. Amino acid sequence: CASRLARAGEGDTQYF.

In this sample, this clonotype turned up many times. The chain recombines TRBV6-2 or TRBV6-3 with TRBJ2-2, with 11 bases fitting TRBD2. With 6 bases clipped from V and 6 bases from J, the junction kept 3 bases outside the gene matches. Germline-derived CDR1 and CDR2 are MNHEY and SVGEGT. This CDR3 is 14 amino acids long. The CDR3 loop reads CASRTSGRPGELFF. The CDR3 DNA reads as TGTGCCAGCAGAACTAGCGGGAGACCCGGGGAGCTGTTTTTT.

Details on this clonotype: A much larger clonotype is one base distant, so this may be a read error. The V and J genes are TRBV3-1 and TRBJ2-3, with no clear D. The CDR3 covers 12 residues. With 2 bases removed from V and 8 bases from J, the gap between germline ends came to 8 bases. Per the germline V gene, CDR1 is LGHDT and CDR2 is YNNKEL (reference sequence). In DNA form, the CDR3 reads TGTGCCAGCAGCCAACGAGTCCGTACGCAGTATTTT. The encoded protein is CASSQRVRTQYF.

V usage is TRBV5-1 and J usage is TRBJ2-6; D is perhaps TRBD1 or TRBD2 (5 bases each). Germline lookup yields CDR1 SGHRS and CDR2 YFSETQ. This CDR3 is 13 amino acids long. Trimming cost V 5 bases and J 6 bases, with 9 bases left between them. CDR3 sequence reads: CASRRGEANVLTF. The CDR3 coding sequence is TGCGCCAGCAGAAGAGGGGAGGCCAACGTCCTGACTTTC.

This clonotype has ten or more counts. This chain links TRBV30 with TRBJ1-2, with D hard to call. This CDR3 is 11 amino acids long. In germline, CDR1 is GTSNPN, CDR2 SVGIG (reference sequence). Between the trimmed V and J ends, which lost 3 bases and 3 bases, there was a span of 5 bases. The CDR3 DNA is TGTGCCTGGAGCCCGGACTATGGCTACACCTTC. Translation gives CAWSPDYGYTF. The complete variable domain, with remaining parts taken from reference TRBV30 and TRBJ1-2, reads SQTIHQWPATLVQPVGSPLSLECTVEGTSNPNLYWYRQAAGRGLQLLFYSVGIGQISSEVPQNLSASRPQDRQFILSSKKLLLSDSGFYLCAWSPDYGYTFGSGTRLTVV.

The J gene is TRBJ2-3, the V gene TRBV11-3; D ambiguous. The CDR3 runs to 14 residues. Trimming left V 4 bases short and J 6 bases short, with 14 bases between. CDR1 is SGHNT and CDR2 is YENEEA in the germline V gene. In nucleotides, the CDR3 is TGTGCCAGCAGCTCTCTCCAGAAGTCGGATACGCAGTATTTT. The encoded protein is CASSSLQKSDTQYF. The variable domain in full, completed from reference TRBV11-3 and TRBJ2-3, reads EAGVVQSPRYKIIEKKQPVAFWCNPISGHNTLYWYLQNLGQGPELLIRYENEEAVDDSQLPKDRFSAERLKGVDSTLKIQPAELGDSAVYLCASSSLQKSDTQYFGPGTRLTVL.

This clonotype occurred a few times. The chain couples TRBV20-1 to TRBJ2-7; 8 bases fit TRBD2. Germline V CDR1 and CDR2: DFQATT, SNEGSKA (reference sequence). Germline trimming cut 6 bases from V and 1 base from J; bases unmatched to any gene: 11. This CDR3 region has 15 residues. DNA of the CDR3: TGCAGTGCCCTGTCGGCGGGAGGTATATCCTACGAGCAGTACTTC. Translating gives CSALSAGGISYEQYF.

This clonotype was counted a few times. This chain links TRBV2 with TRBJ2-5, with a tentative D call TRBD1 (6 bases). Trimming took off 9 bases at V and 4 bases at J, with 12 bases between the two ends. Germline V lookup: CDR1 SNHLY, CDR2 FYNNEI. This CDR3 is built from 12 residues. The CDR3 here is CARGDMGETQYF. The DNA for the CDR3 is TGTGCCAGGGGGGACATGGGAGAGACCCAGTACTTC. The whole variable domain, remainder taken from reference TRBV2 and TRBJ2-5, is EPEVTQTPSHQVTQMGQEVILRCVPISNHLYFYWYRQILGQKVEFLVSFYNNEISEKSEIFDDQFSVERPDGSNFTLKIRSTKLEDSAMYFCARGDMGETQYFGPGTRLLVL.

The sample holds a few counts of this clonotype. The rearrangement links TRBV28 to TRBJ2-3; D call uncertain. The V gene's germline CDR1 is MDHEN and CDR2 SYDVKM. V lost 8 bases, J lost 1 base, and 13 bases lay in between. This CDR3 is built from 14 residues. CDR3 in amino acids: CASVDYFRTDTQYF. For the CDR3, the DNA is TGTGCCAGCGTTGATTATTTTCGCACAGATACGCAGTATTTT.

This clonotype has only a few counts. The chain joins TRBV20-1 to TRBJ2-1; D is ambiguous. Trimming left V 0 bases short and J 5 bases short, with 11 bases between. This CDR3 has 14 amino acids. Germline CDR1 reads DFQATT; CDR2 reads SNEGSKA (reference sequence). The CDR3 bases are TGCAGTGCTAGAGAAGCGACAAATAACAATGAGCAGTTCTTC. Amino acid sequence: CSAREATNNNEQFF.

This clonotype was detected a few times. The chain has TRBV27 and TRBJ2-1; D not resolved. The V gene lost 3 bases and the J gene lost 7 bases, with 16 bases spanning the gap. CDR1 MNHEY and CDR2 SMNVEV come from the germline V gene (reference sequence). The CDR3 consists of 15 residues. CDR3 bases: TGTGCCAGCAGTTTGATACCGCCCGGTCGTAATGAGCAGTTCTTC. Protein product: CASSLIPPGRNEQFF.

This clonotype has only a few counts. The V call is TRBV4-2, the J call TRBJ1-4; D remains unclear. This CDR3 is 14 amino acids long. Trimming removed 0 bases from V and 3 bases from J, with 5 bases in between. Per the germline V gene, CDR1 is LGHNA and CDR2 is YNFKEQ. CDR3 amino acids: CASSQDSSNEKLFF. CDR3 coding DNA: TGTGCCAGCAGCCAAGACAGTTCTAATGAAAAACTGTTTTTT.

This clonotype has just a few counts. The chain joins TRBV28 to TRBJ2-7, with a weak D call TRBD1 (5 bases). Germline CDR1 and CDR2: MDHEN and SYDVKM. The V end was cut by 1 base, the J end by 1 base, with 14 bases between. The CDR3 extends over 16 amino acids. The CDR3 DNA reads TGTGCCAGCAGTTTATCAGGGATTGGACGGTCCTACGAGCAGTACTTC. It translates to CASSLSGIGRSYEQYF. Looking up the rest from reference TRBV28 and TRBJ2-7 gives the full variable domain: DVKVTQSSRYLVKRTGEKVFLECVQDMDHENMFWYRQDPGLGLRLIYFSYDVKMKEKGDIPEGYSVSREKKERFSLILESASTNQTSMYLCASSLSGIGRSYEQYFGPGTRLTVT.

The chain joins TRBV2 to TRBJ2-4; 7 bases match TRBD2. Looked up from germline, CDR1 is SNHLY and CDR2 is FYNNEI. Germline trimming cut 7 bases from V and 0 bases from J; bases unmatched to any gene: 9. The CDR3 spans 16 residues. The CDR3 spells CASIKGRDVAKNIQYF. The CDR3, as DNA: TGTGCCAGCATCAAGGGGAGGGACGTAGCCAAAAACATTCAGTACTTC.

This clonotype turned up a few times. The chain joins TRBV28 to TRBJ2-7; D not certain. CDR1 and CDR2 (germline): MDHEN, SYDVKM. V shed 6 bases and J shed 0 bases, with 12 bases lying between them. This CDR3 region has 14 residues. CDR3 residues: CASRAPGPSYEQYF. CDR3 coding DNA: TGTGCCAGCAGGGCACCTGGGCCCTCCTACGAGCAGTACTTC.

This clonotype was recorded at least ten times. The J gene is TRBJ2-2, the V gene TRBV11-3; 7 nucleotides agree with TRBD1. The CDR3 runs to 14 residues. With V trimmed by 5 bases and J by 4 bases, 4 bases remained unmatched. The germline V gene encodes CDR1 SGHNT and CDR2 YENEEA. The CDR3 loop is CASSPGGLTGELFF. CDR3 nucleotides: TGTGCCAGCAGCCCAGGGGGTCTCACCGGGGAGCTGTTTTTT.